The present entry profiles one T cell receptor (beta chain) with its context. Its antigen is undetermined. The data were obtained in a study of response to subunit inactivated influenza vaccine. Germline CDR1 is DFQATT and CDR2 is SNEGSKA (reference sequence). J gave up 6 bases and V 1 base, and 1 base lay outside the gene matches. This CDR3 is 13 amino acids long. TCRdb reanalysed the RT-PCR reads using MiXCR and keeps one entry per CDR3 protein. This sample has under 800,000 distinct CDR3 sequences, with 14% found just once. Points from the study as a whole: A suggestion made by the authors is that each seasonal influenza vaccination recruits few new T cells.

The input for sequencing was PBMCs from blood, taken less than 15 days before vaccination. This TCR came from a man aged 45-65 years who received an inactivated influenza vaccine. The rearrangement links TRBV20-1 to TRBJ2-3, with 10 positions matching TRBD1. DNA of the CDR3: TGCAGTGCTAGAGGACAGGGGGCGGATACGCAGTATTTT. Its translation is CSARGQGADTQYF.